This TCR beta chain was identified in a study of blood T cell repertoires in COVID-19. Study overall: Donors in the United States, Italy and Spain gave samples during acute or convalescent COVID-19. In each case, the material was cDNA or gDNA derived from T cells, B-cell-depleted T cells, or PBMCs.

This table comes from immunoSEQ multiplex PCR, and its TCRdb copy is limited to in-frame clones, with some not included. Of 200,000 to 250,000 clones in the sample, just under 90% were seen once. CDR1 and CDR2 (germline): MDHEN, SYDVKM. This CDR3 is built from 14 residues. Trimming took 6 bases from V and 3 from J; bases not matched to a gene: 5. Material for sequencing was peripheral blood. This chain joins TRBV28 and TRBJ1-1, with TRBD1 identical over 9 bases. The origin of this receptor is a man under 40 with COVID-19, enrolled during active disease. CDR3 amino acids: CASRETGGDTEAFF. CDR3 nucleotide sequence: TGTGCCAGCAGAGAGACAGGGGGAGACACTGAAGCTTTCTTT. The full variable domain, its missing parts supplied by reference TRBV28 and TRBJ1-1, is DVKVTQSSRYLVKRTGEKVFLECVQDMDHENMFWYRQDPGLGLRLIYFSYDVKMKEKGDIPEGYSVSREKKERFSLILESASTNQTSMYLCASRETGGDTEAFFGQGTRLTVV.